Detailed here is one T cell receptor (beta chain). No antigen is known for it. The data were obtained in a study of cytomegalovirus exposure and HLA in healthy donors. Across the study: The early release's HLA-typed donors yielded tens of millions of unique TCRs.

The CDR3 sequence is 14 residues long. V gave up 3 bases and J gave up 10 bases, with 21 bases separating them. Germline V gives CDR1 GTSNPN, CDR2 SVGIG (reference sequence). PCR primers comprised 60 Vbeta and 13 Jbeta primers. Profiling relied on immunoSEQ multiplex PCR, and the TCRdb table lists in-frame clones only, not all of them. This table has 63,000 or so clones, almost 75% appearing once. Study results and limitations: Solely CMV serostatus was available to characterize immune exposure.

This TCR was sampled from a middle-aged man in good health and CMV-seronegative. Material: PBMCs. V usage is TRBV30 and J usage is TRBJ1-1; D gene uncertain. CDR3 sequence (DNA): TGTGCCTGGAGCCAAACCGGGTCCGGAGGGTTAGCTTTCTTT. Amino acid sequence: CAWSQTGSGGLAFF.